This TCR beta chain was captured in a study of cytomegalovirus exposure and HLA in healthy donors. Primers for the PCR totalled 60 Vbeta and 13 Jbeta. Some clones are missing from TCRdb's copy, which holds only in-frame ones; the method was immunoSEQ multiplex PCR. The sample contains 100,000 to 150,000 clones, less than 85% of which appear only once. Per germline, CDR1 MNHNY and CDR2 SVGAGI (reference sequence). This CDR3 region has 15 residues. V trimming: 7 bases; J trimming: 8 bases; junction bases outside the gene matches: 14. The TCR was taken from a man aged 18 to 29 in good health and CMV-seropositive. What was sequenced was PBMCs. The V gene is TRBV6-6, the J gene TRBJ2-1; 7 positions match TRBD1. CDR3 in DNA: TGTGCCAGCACTCCCTTTCCCGACAGGGACGATGAGCAGTTCTTC. Translated: CASTPFPDRDDEQFF.